A single sample gave rise to the 30 T cell receptor beta chains below, sequenced in a study of CD8 T cells in Susac syndrome. Reverse transcription of about 0.5 to 1 ug RNA was carried out with random hexamers. Using its own MiXCR run on the immunoSEQ multiplex PCR reads, TCRdb lists one record per CDR3 protein. The data contain approximately 190,000 distinct CDR3 sequences, approximately 94% of them singletons. The sequencing sample was made of CD4+ T cells from PBMCs. Receptors were obtained from a human donor in good health.

The chain uses TRBV20-1 and TRBJ1-2; weak D call: TRBD1 (6 bases). Trimming removed 4 bases at V and 2 bases at J, with 11 bases between. The CDR3 contains 13 residues. CDR1 DFQATT and CDR2 SNEGSKA come from the germline V gene (reference sequence). The chain's CDR3 is CSAKRTVNYGYTF. The CDR3 coding sequence is TGCAGTGCTAAAAGGACAGTCAACTATGGCTACACCTTC.

This clonotype appeared a few times. The chain has TRBV14 and TRBJ1-6; D unresolved. With 3 bases removed from V and 8 bases from J, the gap between germline ends came to 8 bases. The CDR3 is 13 residues long. The germline V gene has CDR1 SGHDN and CDR2 FVKESK. In DNA, the CDR3 is TGTGCCAGCAGCCAGATCGGGGATTCACCCCTCCACTTT. Its protein product is CASSQIGDSPLHF.

In its sample, this clonotype was seen once. The rearrangement uses TRBV7-9 and TRBJ2-3; 9 bases are shared with TRBD2. Trimming cost V 3 bases and J 6 bases; bases outside gene matches: 7. Germline values: CDR1 SEHNR, CDR2 FQNEAQ (reference sequence). The CDR3 sequence is 15 residues long. CDR3 loop: CASSLPLLAGDTQYF. CDR3 coding DNA: TGTGCCAGCAGCTTGCCCCTCCTAGCGGGGGATACGCAGTATTTT.

This chain joins TRBV7-3 and TRBJ1-1; D possibly corresponds to TRBD1 (6 bases). Trimming shortened V by 2 bases and J by 4 bases, and 8 bases separated the two germline ends. This CDR3 region has 13 residues. CDR1 and CDR2 from the germline V gene are SGHTA and FQGTGA. CDR3 protein: CASSLSGVTEAFF. In DNA, the CDR3 is TGTGCCAGCAGCTTATCAGGGGTCACTGAAGCTTTCTTT.

The gene calls are TRBV6-5 and TRBJ2-3, with D perhaps TRBD1 (6 bases). The length of the CDR3 is 15 residues. The V gene lost 5 bases and the J gene lost 2 bases, with 14 bases spanning the gap. CDR1 and CDR2 (germline): MNHEY, SVGAGI. Here the CDR3 DNA reads TGTGCCAGCAGTGGTCCAGGGGCCACCACAGATACGCAGTATTTT. It yields the protein CASSGPGATTDTQYF.

CDR3: CASRGTALPGELFF. The CDR3 nucleotides are TGTGCCAGCAGGGGGACAGCTTTGCCCGGGGAGCTGTTTTTT. The chain employs TRBV27 and TRBJ2-2; 7 nucleotides line up with TRBD1. The CDR3 totals 14 residues. J gave up 6 bases and V 6 bases, and 7 bases lay outside the gene matches. Germline V gives CDR1 MNHEY, CDR2 SMNVEV (reference sequence).

The chain joins TRBV20-1 to TRBJ2-2; D is undetermined. The V end was cut by 3 bases, the J end by 0 bases, with 5 bases between. This CDR3 region has 13 residues. Germline V lookup: CDR1 DFQATT, CDR2 SNEGSKA (reference sequence). This CDR3 reads CSASSSNTGELFF. CDR3 DNA: TGCAGTGCTAGCTCCTCGAACACCGGGGAGCTGTTTTTT.

In this sample, this clonotype turned up once. The chain links TRBV23-1 to TRBJ2-1; D is uncertain. TRBV23-1 has ORF status, its function being uncertain. The CDR3 totals 8 residues. V was pared by 11 bases and J by 14 bases, with 10 bases between. The CDR3: CARPSEFF. CDR3 DNA: TGCGCCCGCCCCTCAGAGTTCTTC.

This chain connects TRBV5-1 to TRBJ2-5, with 8 bases identical to TRBD1. J gave up 1 base and V 3 bases, and 2 bases lay outside the gene matches. The CDR3 covers 14 residues. The germline V gene has CDR1 SGHRS and CDR2 YFSETQ. The CDR3 DNA reads TGCGCCAGCAGCTGGGACAGGCCCCAAGAGACCCAGTACTTC. Its translation: CASSWDRPQETQYF.

The V call is TRBV7-2, the J call TRBJ2-7; TRBD1 agrees at 7 bases. This CDR3 has 15 residues. The V gene's germline CDR1 is SGHTA and CDR2 FQGNSA. V lost 5 bases and J lost 5; bases outside the gene matches: 12. CDR3 sequence: CASSARQGASHEQYF. The CDR3, as DNA: TGTGCCAGCAGCGCTCGACAGGGAGCGTCCCACGAGCAGTACTTC.

This rearrangement joins TRBV19 to TRBJ1-1, with 7 bases identical to TRBD1. V lost 7 bases and J lost 0; bases outside the gene matches: 8. Germline CDR1 and CDR2: LNHDA and SQIVND (reference sequence). The length of the CDR3 is 15 residues. The CDR3 protein is CASKRGLYMNTEAFF. For the CDR3, the DNA is TGTGCCAGTAAGAGGGGGCTCTACATGAACACTGAAGCTTTCTTT.

The rearrangement uses TRBV20-1 and TRBJ2-7; a weak D match, TRBD2 (5 bases). Deletions cut 6 bases from V and 0 bases from J, with 15 bases between. CDR1 is DFQATT and CDR2 is SNEGSKA in the germline V gene (reference sequence). The CDR3 length is 14 residues. CDR3 loop: CSAKTADGSYEQYF. CDR3 coding DNA: TGCAGTGCCAAAACAGCGGACGGCTCCTACGAGCAGTACTTC.

The rearrangement joins TRBV7-3 to TRBJ2-2; 7 positions match TRBD2. V was clipped by 1 base and J by 5 bases; unmatched bases: 13. The CDR3 contains 18 residues. Germline-derived CDR1 and CDR2 are SGHTA and FQGTGA. CDR3 coding DNA: TGTGCCAGCAGCTTAAGTAGCGGGCCAATGCTCCCAACCGGGGAGCTGTTTTTT. Its translation is CASSLSSGPMLPTGELFF. Full variable domain (remainder filled in from reference TRBV7-3 and TRBJ2-2): GAGVSQTPSNKVTEKGKYVELRCDPISGHTALYWYRQSLGQGPEFLIYFQGTGAADDSGLPNDRFFAVRPEGSVSTLKIQRTERGDSAVYLCASSLSSGPMLPTGELFFGEGSRLTVL.

This clonotype has more than one count but fewer than ten. This chain uses TRBV12-3 or TRBV12-4 with TRBJ2-2; unclear D gene. The V end lost 7 bases, the J end lost 1 base, and 10 bases lay between the germline ends. This CDR3 has 14 amino acids. The CDR3 protein is CASTLGLNTGELFF. The CDR3 nucleotides read TGTGCCAGCACCCTTGGTCTGAACACCGGGGAGCTGTTTTTT.

The J gene is TRBJ1-4, the V gene TRBV20-1; D unclear. V lost 4 bases and J 2 bases, leaving 14 bases between the germline ends. Per germline, CDR1 DFQATT and CDR2 SNEGSKA (reference sequence). The CDR3 sequence is 15 residues long. This CDR3 reads CSATLPGPTNEKLFF. CDR3 nucleotides: TGCAGTGCTACTCTGCCCGGGCCCACTAATGAAAAACTGTTTTTT.

V is TRBV5-1 and J is TRBJ2-3; TRBD2 matches at 10 bases. This CDR3 comprises 14 residues. CDR1 SGHRS and CDR2 YFSETQ come from the germline V gene. Trimming took 4 bases from V and 4 from J; bases not matched to a gene: 3. This CDR3 reads CASSPSGGPDTQYF. The CDR3 bases are TGCGCCAGCAGCCCTAGCGGGGGCCCAGATACGCAGTATTTT.

This sequence joins TRBV20-1 and TRBJ2-5, with 7 nucleotides matching TRBD2. The CDR3 is 13 residues long. CDR1 DFQATT and CDR2 SNEGSKA come from the germline V gene (reference sequence). V trimming: 5 bases; J trimming: 5 bases; junction bases outside the gene matches: 8. For the CDR3, the DNA is TGCAGTGCTGACGGACTAGGTCGGGAGACCCAGTACTTC. It yields the protein CSADGLGRETQYF.

The chain links TRBV19 to TRBJ2-7; possibly TRBD2 for D (7 bases). Germline V CDR1 and CDR2: LNHDA, SQIVND (reference sequence). V shed 9 bases and J shed 2 bases, with 23 bases lying between them. This CDR3 has 16 residues. CDR3 nucleotide sequence: TGTGCCAGCCCCCGCGGGGGCTTAGACTGTCCCTACGAGCAGTACGTC. Protein: CASPRGGLDCPYEQYV.

This rearrangement joins TRBV12-3 or TRBV12-4 to TRBJ1-6; no clear D gene. The CDR3 runs 13 residues. V was shortened by 8 bases and J by 7 bases, with 12 bases between the two germline ends. This CDR3 is CASANEGNSPLHF. Written as DNA, the CDR3 is TGTGCCAGCGCCAACGAGGGAAATTCACCCCTCCACTTT.

The V and J genes are TRBV7-6 and TRBJ2-7, with TRBD1 as a possible D gene (5 bases). CDR1 and CDR2 from the germline V gene are SGHVS and FNYEAQ. Trimming left V 2 bases short and J 5 bases short, with 10 bases between. CDR3 length: 13 amino acids. CDR3 DNA sequence: TGTGCCAGCAGCTTATACCAGGGTAACGAGCAGTACGTC. It codes for CASSLYQGNEQYV.

The CDR3 loop is CASSLWGGDTGELFF. CDR3 sequence (DNA): TGTGCCAGCAGTTTATGGGGAGGCGACACCGGGGAGCTGTTTTTT. The chain couples TRBV6-5 to TRBJ2-2; maybe TRBD2 (6 bases). Deletions cut 4 bases from V and 3 bases from J, with 12 bases between. The CDR3 covers 15 residues. Germline values: CDR1 MNHEY, CDR2 SVGAGI.

The chain employs TRBV7-9 and TRBJ2-5; D possibly corresponds to TRBD1 (5 bases). Germline V gives CDR1 SEHNR, CDR2 FQNEAQ (reference sequence). This CDR3 contains 15 residues. Trimming took off 2 bases at V and 4 bases at J, with 14 bases between the two ends. The CDR3 sequence is CASSLRGIFSETQYF. The CDR3 coding sequence is TGTGCCAGCAGCTTAAGGGGTATCTTTTCAGAGACCCAGTACTTC.

This chain joins TRBV5-1 and TRBJ2-5; no firm D call. The germline gives CDR1 SGHRS, CDR2 YFSETQ. The CDR3 covers 15 residues. Trimming removed 1 base at V and 2 bases at J, with 12 bases between. The CDR3 DNA follows: TGCGCCAGCAGCTTGTGGGTATCCGGACAAGAGACCCAGTACTTC. Translating it yields CASSLWVSGQETQYF.

This clonotype appeared once. The DNA is left out, because the CDR3 cannot be placed on it with certainty; the CDR3 is given as TCRdb lists it. The chain uses TRBV23-1 and TRBJ2-2; the table names TRBD1, a call not compared with the DNA. TRBV23-1 is designated an ORF whose function remains uncertain. The CDR3 adds up to 19 amino acids, both ends counted. The CDR3 reads CASSQMPGDRGTTPGSCFF.

This CDR3 reads CASSRTDAGEQFF. CDR3 DNA sequence: TGCGCCAGCAGCCGGACAGATGCGGGTGAGCAGTTCTTC. The chain joins TRBV5-1 to TRBJ2-1, with D tentatively TRBD1 (6 bases). The CDR3 is made up of 13 amino acids. V lost 4 bases and J 9 bases, leaving 14 bases between the germline ends. Germline lookup yields CDR1 SGHRS and CDR2 YFSETQ.

The chain joins TRBV12-3 or TRBV12-4 to TRBJ1-2; a possible D gene is TRBD1 (6 bases). The CDR3 spans 13 residues. Deletions cut 6 bases from V and 2 bases from J, with 10 bases between. CDR3 nucleotides: TGTGCCAGCAGGCGCGGGACAAACTATGGCTACACCTTC. It yields the protein CASRRGTNYGYTF.

In nucleotides, the CDR3 is TGTGCCAGCAGCTTAGGGGGGACGTTTGGAGAGACCCAGTACTTC. Protein sequence: CASSLGGTFGETQYF. The chain uses TRBV7-3 and TRBJ2-5; weak D call: TRBD2 (6 bases). This CDR3 spans 15 amino acids. Germline V CDR1 and CDR2: SGHTA, FQGTGA. V lost 2 bases and J lost 4, with 14 bases in between.

The genes are TRBV15 and TRBJ2-7; 7 nucleotides match TRBD1. CDR3 length equals 14 residues. J lost 7 bases, V lost 1 base, and 7 bases had no gene match. CDR1 is LNHNV and CDR2 is YYDKDF in the germline V gene (reference sequence). The CDR3 DNA sequence: TGTGCCACCAGCAGAGTCACAGGGGTGGAGGAGCAGTACTTC. Amino acids: CATSRVTGVEEQYF.

The rearrangement uses TRBV5-4 and TRBJ2-1; D is perhaps TRBD2 (5 bases). Per the germline V gene, CDR1 is SGHNT and CDR2 is YYREEE (reference sequence). The CDR3 is made up of 13 amino acids. Trimming shortened V by 0 bases and J by 6 bases, and 7 bases separated the two germline ends. This CDR3 reads CASSLASSNEQFF. CDR3 DNA: TGTGCCAGCAGCTTGGCTAGCTCCAATGAGCAGTTCTTC.

CDR3 residues: CASSSATGVPYGYTF. CDR3 in DNA: TGTGCCAGCAGTTCGGCGACAGGAGTACCTTATGGCTACACCTTC. This chain joins TRBV6-2 or TRBV6-3 and TRBJ1-2; TRBD1 might be the D (6 bases). V lost 4 bases to trimming and J lost 5 bases, with 17 bases between them. This CDR3 contains 15 residues. CDR1 MNHEY and CDR2 SVGEGT come from the germline V gene.